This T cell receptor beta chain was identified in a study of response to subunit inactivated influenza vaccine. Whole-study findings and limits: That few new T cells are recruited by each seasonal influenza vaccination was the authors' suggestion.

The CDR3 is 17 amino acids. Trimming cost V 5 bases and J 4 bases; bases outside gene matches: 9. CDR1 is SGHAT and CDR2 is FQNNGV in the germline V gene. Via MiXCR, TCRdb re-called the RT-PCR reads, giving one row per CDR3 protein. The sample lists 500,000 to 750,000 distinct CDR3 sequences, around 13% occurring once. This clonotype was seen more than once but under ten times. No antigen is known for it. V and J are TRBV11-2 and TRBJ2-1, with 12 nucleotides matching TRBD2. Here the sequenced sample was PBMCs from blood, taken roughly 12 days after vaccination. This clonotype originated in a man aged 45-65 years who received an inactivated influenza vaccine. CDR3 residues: CASSIPRTSGVYNEQFF. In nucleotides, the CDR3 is TGTGCCAGCAGCATACCTCGGACTAGCGGGGTATACAATGAGCAGTTCTTC.